The rows below give T cell receptor beta chains drawn from one sample of a study of blood T cell repertoires in COVID-19. The data were produced by immunoSEQ multiplex PCR, yet TCRdb's version contains in-frame clones alone and is incomplete. The sample lists 250,000 to 300,000 clones, around 81% occurring once. Specimen: peripheral blood. The receptors shown here come from a woman aged 60 to 75 with active or convalescent COVID-19. Each CDR3 is given with its conserved first and last residue. The D gene is left open where the match is weak. Rows give clone size only sometimes, using once, few, many, or a class for an expanded clone.

d_call j_call v_call clone_size cdr3_aa cdr3_nt
TRBD1 TRBJ2-3 TRBV10-3 - CAISEYRDRVSTDTQYF TGTGCCATCAGTGAGTACCGGGACAGGGTCAGCACAGATACGCAGTATTTT
TRBD1 TRBJ2-2 TRBV5-1 - CASSFGGQGNTGELFF TGCGCCAGCAGCTTTGGAGGACAGGGCAACACCGGGGAGCTGTTTTTT
TRBD1 TRBJ2-2 TRBV19 - CASSFYRGQDTGELFF TGTGCCAGTAGTTTCTACAGGGGGCAGGACACCGGGGAGCTGTTTTTT
- TRBJ1-1 TRBV9 - CASSVVSRNTEAFF TGTGCCAGCAGCGTAGTAAGTAGGAACACTGAAGCTTTCTTT
- TRBJ1-1 TRBV3-1/TRBV3-2 - CASRAGKNTEAFF TGTGCCAGCAGGGCAGGAAAGAACACTGAAGCTTTCTTT
TRBD1 TRBJ2-1 TRBV5-4 - CASSSTGQGRYEQFF TGTGCCAGCAGCTCTACTGGACAGGGGCGATATGAGCAGTTCTTC
- TRBJ2-4 TRBV7-8 - CASSFTGAGWEDIQYF TGTGCCAGCAGCTTTACTGGGGCCGGGTGGGAGGACATTCAGTACTTC
TRBD1 TRBJ1-3 TRBV18 many CASSPQGAMENTIYF TGTGCCAGCTCACCCCAGGGGGCAATGGAAAACACCATATATTTT
- TRBJ1-6 TRBV13 - CASSLPPQGAYNSPLHF TGTGCCAGCAGCTTACCCCCCCAGGGCGCCTATAATTCACCCCTCCACTTT
- TRBJ1-5 TRBV5-5 - CASSLNSGEGQPQHF TGTGCCAGCAGCTTAAATAGTGGCGAGGGACAGCCCCAGCATTTT
TRBD2 TRBJ2-1 TRBV5-1 - CASSFDAVGTSGGNEQFF TGCGCCAGCAGCTTCGACGCCGTCGGGACTAGCGGGGGGAATGAGCAGTTCTTC
- TRBJ2-3 TRBV11-2 - CASTTGTDTDTQYF TGTGCCAGCACCACAGGGACCGACACAGATACGCAGTATTTT
- TRBJ2-3 TRBV9 - CASSTTPQASTDTQYF TGTGCCAGCAGCACGACACCCCAGGCTAGCACAGATACGCAGTATTTT
- TRBJ1-1 TRBV6-5 - CASSLNRLNTEAFF TGTGCCAGCAGTTTGAACAGATTGAACACTGAAGCTTTCTTT
TRBD1 TRBJ1-6 TRBV19 - CASSSHRGKSPLHF TGTGCCAGTAGTAGCCACAGGGGAAAATCACCCCTCCACTTT
- TRBJ2-5 TRBV5-4 - CASSNRQDSMRQETQYF TGTGCCAGCAGCAACAGACAGGACAGTATGAGACAAGAGACCCAGTACTTC